The next 20 T cell receptor beta chains were all read from a single sample in a study of identical twins. TCRdb fed the 5' RACE reads into MiXCR, producing one record per CDR3 protein. The sample shows some 660,000 distinct CDR3 sequences, less than 10% of them seen only once. The same sample was also used in a study of yellow fever vaccine responses in identical twins.

Sample: PBMCs. The source of these receptors is a woman between 18 and 29 years old in good health.

This clonotype was seen a handful of times. The chain links TRBV2 to TRBJ1-2, with D possibly matching TRBD1 (6 bases). The CDR3 has 14 residues. The V and J ends lost 6 bases and 7 bases respectively, with 18 bases between them. Germline V lookup: CDR1 SNHLY, CDR2 FYNNEI. The CDR3 sequence: CASSATGPAGGYTF. CDR3 in DNA: TGTGCCAGCAGCGCAACAGGGCCTGCGGGTGGCTACACCTTC.

This clonotype has more than one count but fewer than ten. This chain connects TRBV6-5 to TRBJ1-2; weak D call: TRBD1 (5 bases). Looked up from germline, CDR1 is MNHEY and CDR2 is SVGAGI. This CDR3 has 13 amino acids. Trimming cost V 3 bases and J 7 bases, with 12 bases left between them. The CDR3 DNA is TGTGCCAGCAGTTATGAGGGGAGCGGTGGCTACACCTTC. Its translation: CASSYEGSGGYTF.

This clonotype was detected a few times. The chain couples TRBV7-9 to TRBJ2-5; D may be TRBD1 (6 bases). Per germline, CDR1 SEHNR and CDR2 FQNEAQ (reference sequence). V was shortened by 5 bases and J by 2 bases, with 15 bases between the two germline ends. This CDR3 is built from 15 residues. The CDR3: CASSPPGHLQETQYF. The CDR3, as DNA: TGTGCCAGCAGCCCACCGGGACACCTTCAAGAGACCCAGTACTTC.

This clonotype came up many times. V and J are TRBV12-3 or TRBV12-4 and TRBJ1-2; D not resolved. This CDR3 contains 14 residues. Trimming left V 7 bases short and J 4 bases short, with 16 bases between. This CDR3 reads CASTNWGGGYGYTF. CDR3 nucleotide sequence: TGTGCCAGCACCAATTGGGGAGGCGGCTATGGCTACACCTTC.

This rearrangement joins TRBV27 to TRBJ2-7; D is tentatively TRBD1 or TRBD2 (5 bases each). CDR1 is MNHEY, CDR2 SMNVEV, per germline (reference sequence). This CDR3 comprises 13 residues. Trimming cost V 11 bases and J 3 bases, with 17 bases left between them. In DNA, the CDR3 is TGTGCCCTTACTCCGGGACGGAGCTACGAGCAGTACTTC. The encoded protein is CALTPGRSYEQYF.

The rearrangement joins TRBV6-1 to TRBJ1-4, with D perhaps TRBD1 (5 bases). V shed 6 bases and J shed 4 bases, with 12 bases lying between them. Germline CDR1 is MNHNS and CDR2 is SASEGT. CDR3 length equals 14 residues. The chain's CDR3 is CASRTGRSNEKLFF. In DNA, the CDR3 is TGTGCCAGCAGGACGGGACGGAGTAATGAAAAACTGTTTTTT.

V gene TRBV3-1 combines with J gene TRBJ2-7; no reliable D call. The CDR3 length is 13 residues. Germline V CDR1 and CDR2: LGHDT, YNNKEL (reference sequence). Trimming stripped 1 base from V and 3 bases from J, with 7 bases between. The CDR3 DNA sequence: TGTGCCAGCAGCCAAGTAACATTCTACGAGCAGTACTTC. Protein sequence: CASSQVTFYEQYF.

The rearrangement links TRBV11-2 to TRBJ2-7; 8 bases agree with TRBD1. The germline V gene encodes CDR1 SGHAT and CDR2 FQNNGV. The CDR3 runs to 16 residues. J was trimmed by 5 bases and V by 2 bases; bases with no gene match: 11. CDR3 nucleotide sequence: TGTGCCAGCAGCTTATCCCCTACAACAGGGGGTCACGAGCAGTACTTC. As protein: CASSLSPTTGGHEQYF.

A few counts support this clonotype. The genes are TRBV27 and TRBJ1-2; 8 nucleotides agree with TRBD1. This CDR3 is 15 amino acids long. The germline V gene encodes CDR1 MNHEY and CDR2 SMNVEV (reference sequence). V shed 4 bases and J 4 bases; nucleotides not matched to a gene: 8. The CDR3 DNA sequence: TGTGCCAGCAGTTCCTGGGACAGGATGTTCTATGGCTACACCTTC. Its translation: CASSSWDRMFYGYTF.

This clonotype was observed a handful of times. The chain is built from TRBV10-3 and TRBJ1-2, with 7 bases identical to TRBD1. The CDR3 has 13 amino acids. From germline, CDR1 is ENHRY and CDR2 SYGVKD. V shed 9 bases and J 7 bases; nucleotides not matched to a gene: 11. CDR3 nucleotides: TGTGCCATTGACAGGGAAGGTGTAGGTGGCTACACCTTC. Translation: CAIDREGVGGYTF.

CDR3 amino acids: CASSLALGTGHTEAFF. CDR3 in DNA: TGCGCCAGCAGCTTGGCCCTCGGGACAGGACACACTGAAGCTTTCTTT. The chain uses TRBV5-1 and TRBJ1-1, with 8 bases fitting TRBD1. J gave up 3 bases and V 0 bases, and 7 bases lay outside the gene matches. Per the germline V gene, CDR1 is SGHRS and CDR2 is YFSETQ. The CDR3 extends over 16 amino acids.

This chain connects TRBV20-1 to TRBJ2-7; D tentatively fits TRBD1 or TRBD2 (5 bases each). The CDR3 has 15 residues. The germline V and J ends were trimmed by 1 base and 1 base, with 14 bases remaining between them. The germline V gene has CDR1 DFQATT and CDR2 SNEGSKA (reference sequence). DNA for the CDR3: TGCAGTGCTAGAGGAGTCGGGGCCGAGTCCTACGAGCAGTACTTC. Translating it yields CSARGVGAESYEQYF.

This clonotype has only a few counts. This chain joins TRBV3-1 and TRBJ2-7; a weak D match, TRBD2 (6 bases). V was cut by 0 bases and J by 3 bases, with 9 bases left in between. The CDR3 is made up of 14 amino acids. Per germline, CDR1 LGHDT and CDR2 YNNKEL (reference sequence). The CDR3 DNA sequence: TGTGCCAGCAGCCAAGAGGGGAGGCTCTACGAGCAGTACTTC. It specifies CASSQEGRLYEQYF.

The V and J genes are TRBV7-9 and TRBJ1-2, with TRBD1 as a possible D gene (6 bases). Germline assignment: CDR1 SEHNR and CDR2 FQNEAQ (reference sequence). The length of the CDR3 is 15 residues. V was pared by 5 bases and J by 0 bases, with 13 bases between. The CDR3 protein is CASSGWDISNYGYTF. DNA of the CDR3: TGTGCCAGCAGCGGCTGGGACATTTCTAACTATGGCTACACCTTC.

In its sample, this clonotype was seen a few times. This rearrangement joins TRBV27 to TRBJ2-1; 15 positions match TRBD2. J gave up 8 bases and V 5 bases, and 10 bases lay outside the gene matches. Germline CDR1 is MNHEY and CDR2 is SMNVEV (reference sequence). This CDR3 has 17 residues. The CDR3 sequence is CASSMGLAGGPRDEQFF. In DNA, the CDR3 is TGTGCCAGCAGTATGGGACTAGCGGGAGGCCCTAGGGATGAGCAGTTCTTC.

There are many counts of this clonotype. The CDR3 region has the DNA TGTGCCAGCAGCGTCGGGACTTGGGAGCAGTTCTTC. Its translation is CASSVGTWEQFF. The V call is TRBV7-9, the J call TRBJ2-1; D is possibly TRBD2 (6 bases). Per the germline V gene, CDR1 is SEHNR and CDR2 is FQNEAQ (reference sequence). The ends were cut back, 5 bases at V and 10 bases at J, with 12 bases in the middle. The CDR3 is 12 residues long.

This clonotype has only a few counts. The chain has TRBV25-1 and TRBJ2-5, with D possibly being TRBD1 (6 bases). CDR1 and CDR2 from the germline V gene are MGHDK and SYGVNS. The CDR3 has 16 residues. Trimming took 1 base from V and 5 from J, leaving 17 bases between them. CDR3 bases: TGTGCCAGCAGTGAATTTCACAGGGCGGGCGGGGAGACCCAGTACTTC. Translated: CASSEFHRAGGETQYF.

The gene calls are TRBV20-1 and TRBJ2-5; TRBD2 might be the D (7 bases). Trimming shortened V by 3 bases and J by 5 bases, and 16 bases separated the two germline ends. Germline V gene lookup returns CDR1 DFQATT and CDR2 SNEGSKA (reference sequence). This CDR3 contains 14 residues. For the CDR3, the DNA is TGCAGTGCTAGGGAAGGGGGGGCGGGGGAGACCCAGTACTTC. Protein product: CSAREGGAGETQYF.

This clonotype was found many times. The rearrangement joins TRBV6-5 to TRBJ2-5; D remains unclear. This CDR3 contains 13 residues. The ends were cut back, 2 bases at V and 4 bases at J, with 8 bases in the middle. Germline V gene data show CDR1 as MNHEY and CDR2 as SVGAGI. CDR3 coding DNA: TGTGCCAGCAGTTACCGTCTTGGAGAGACCCAGTACTTC. Translated: CASSYRLGETQYF.

This clonotype was observed many times. V and J are TRBV29-1 and TRBJ2-1, with D possibly TRBD2 on 6 matching bases. Germline CDR1 is SQVTM and CDR2 is ANQGSEA. The CDR3 is 16 residues long. Between the trimmed V and J ends, which lost 1 base and 3 bases, there was a span of 16 bases. The CDR3 spells CSVEGGIRDFYNEQFF. DNA for the CDR3: TGCAGCGTTGAAGGTGGGATCCGGGACTTCTACAATGAGCAGTTCTTC.